Presented here are 9 T cell receptor beta chains from one specimen sequenced in a study of T cell responses to AZD1222 COVID-19 vaccine. Only in-frame clones appear in the TCRdb table, and some are missing; sequencing was by immunoSEQ multiplex PCR. The data contain about 99,000 clones, about 93% of them singletons. The specimen was peripheral blood, collected on day 0 of AZD1222 vaccination. These receptors all stem from an adult in good health.

The chain joins TRBV7-2 to TRBJ1-1; D is uncertain. V was shortened by 4 bases and J by 6 bases, with 12 bases between the two germline ends. CDR3 length: 13 amino acids. CDR1 and CDR2 from the germline V gene are SGHTA and FQGNSA. In nucleotides, the CDR3 is TGTGCCAGCAGCTGGTTATTGGGGTCTGAAGCTTTCTTT. It yields the protein CASSWLLGSEAFF.

CDR3 residues: CSVSRASGDEQFF. The CDR3 bases are TGCAGCGTATCCAGGGCTAGCGGGGATGAGCAGTTCTTC. The chain couples TRBV29-1 to TRBJ2-1, with 9 bases matching TRBD2. The CDR3 extends over 13 amino acids. V trimming: 6 bases; J trimming: 8 bases; junction bases outside the gene matches: 8. Germline V gene sequence: CDR1 SQVTM, CDR2 ANQGSEA.

V is TRBV7-3 and J is TRBJ2-2; 8 bases are a match to TRBD1. The CDR3 runs to 15 residues. V shed 3 bases and J 4 bases; nucleotides not matched to a gene: 4. Germline V gene data show CDR1 as SGHTA and CDR2 as FQGTGA. The CDR3 DNA is TGTGCCAGCAGCTTTCAGGGGGCGGGCACCGGGGAGCTGTTTTTT. Translation gives CASSFQGAGTGELFF.

The rearrangement links TRBV2 to TRBJ2-6; no definite D call. Germline CDR1 SNHLY, CDR2 FYNNEI. The CDR3 consists of 14 residues. The ends were cut back, 3 bases at V and 2 bases at J, with 5 bases in the middle. DNA for the CDR3: TGTGCCAGCAGTGACCGGGCTGGGGCCAACGTCCTGACTTTC. Protein: CASSDRAGANVLTF.

This rearrangement joins TRBV18 to TRBJ1-5; possibly TRBD1 for D (5 bases). The CDR3 has 14 amino acids. V was clipped by 3 bases and J by 6 bases, with 12 bases between them. Per germline, CDR1 KGHSH and CDR2 LQKENI. The CDR3 is CASSPGPGGQPQHF. CDR3 DNA sequence: TGTGCCAGCTCACCGGGGCCAGGTGGTCAGCCCCAGCATTTT.

In its sample, this clone was seen once. V usage is TRBV9 and J usage is TRBJ1-1; 9 bases fit TRBD1. With 5 bases clipped from V and 4 bases from J, the junction kept 9 bases outside the gene matches. The CDR3 sequence is 15 residues long. Germline CDR1 SGDLS, CDR2 YYNGEE. CDR3 DNA sequence: TGTGCCAGCAGTCCTGGGACAGGGTTGGGCACTGAAGCTTTCTTT. Its protein product is CASSPGTGLGTEAFF.

The rearrangement joins TRBV6-5 to TRBJ2-7; no clear D gene. This CDR3 comprises 16 residues. Trimming pared 2 bases from V and 2 bases from J, leaving 16 bases between. The germline V gene encodes CDR1 MNHEY and CDR2 SVGAGI. The CDR3 DNA reads as TGTGCCAGCAGTTACGAATCCCCCAACGGAGCCTACGAGCAGTACTTC. It encodes CASSYESPNGAYEQYF.

This clone was seen only once. This chain uses TRBV7-2 with TRBJ2-7; the match to TRBD1 covers 7 bases. V shed 8 bases and J 6 bases; nucleotides not matched to a gene: 13. Per germline, CDR1 SGHTA and CDR2 FQGNSA. This CDR3 spans 14 amino acids. In DNA form, the CDR3 reads TGTGCCAGCGGATTTGATAACAGGGGTGGCGAGCAGTACTTC. Amino acid sequence: CASGFDNRGGEQYF.

This rearrangement joins TRBV28 to TRBJ2-7, with TRBD2 as a possible D gene (5 bases). The CDR3 runs to 12 residues. Per the germline V gene, CDR1 is MDHEN and CDR2 is SYDVKM. V dropped 6 bases and J dropped 3 bases, with 9 bases sitting between them. CDR3 amino acids: CASRDGNYEQYF. The CDR3 bases are TGTGCCAGCAGAGACGGGAACTACGAGCAGTACTTC.